The T cell receptor (beta chain) under discussion was sequenced for a study of T-cell reconstitution after alpha-beta-depleted transplantation in children. Study results and caveats: It was newly produced T cells that mostly accounted for T-cell counts and diversity one year after transplant.

On this clonotype itself: What it recognizes is unknown. One end of the junction does not line up with germline, which may come from a read error.

Unique molecular identifiers were incorporated into the prepared TCRbeta library. TCRdb reprocessed the PCR reads with MiXCR, giving one entry per CDR3 protein. The top ten clones hold about 28% of a sample with about 980,000 distinct CDR3 sequences, about 29% of them seen once. The germline gives CDR1 LNHDA, CDR2 SQIVND (reference sequence). The CDR3 runs 14 residues. Here the sequenced sample was PBMCs, mostly from graft donor cells, taken 360 days after TCRalphabeta/CD19-depleted stem cell transplant. The chain employs TRBV19 and TRBJ2-1, with D tentatively TRBD1 (6 bases). The receptor comes from a boy under two years old who had a stem cell transplant for SCID, so the T cells may come from the graft donor. CDR3 protein: CASSPDSPYSEQFF. The CDR3 DNA is TGTGCCAGTAGCCCGGACAGCCCCTACAGTGAGCAGTTCTTC.